This T cell receptor (beta chain) was identified during a study of blood T cell repertoires in COVID-19. Overall study: Spain, Italy and the United States supplied samples that represented acute and convalescent COVID-19.

Clones were read by immunoSEQ multiplex PCR, and TCRdb kept only the in-frame ones, dropping some. Of roughly 220,000 clones in the sample, 75% to 90% are singletons; the top ten hold about 3.5%. The CDR3 has 11 residues. Germline-derived CDR1 and CDR2 are DFQATT and SNEGSKA (reference sequence). Cohorts were based on clinical histories the participants reported. The chain is built from TRBV20-1 and TRBJ1-1; D is possibly TRBD1 (5 bases). The TCR sequence derives from a young woman in a cohort exposed to, infected with or recovered from COVID-19 (not recorded which). Specimen: PBMCs or T cells enriched from blood (not recorded which). The CDR3 reads CSYDRNTEAFF. For the CDR3, the DNA is TGCAGCTACGACAGAAACACTGAAGCTTTCTTT.